This entry lists 28 T cell receptor beta chains sequenced from one sample in a study of T cell repertoires in cytomegalovirus infection. TCRdb itself ran the reads through MiXCR, one entry per CDR3 protein. The sample records hundreds of thousands of distinct CDR3 sequences, about 11% being singletons. The sample comprised PBMCs. The origin of the receptors is a human donor in good health (CMV status not recorded). Some clones in this sample may be carry-over from other donors' samples.

This clonotype was counted at least ten times. The rearrangement uses TRBV7-2 and TRBJ2-6; D is uncertain. With 1 base removed from V and 0 bases from J, the gap between germline ends came to 16 bases. The germline gives CDR1 SGHTA, CDR2 FQGNSA. The CDR3 covers 19 residues. The CDR3 nucleotides read TGTGCCAGCAGCTTAGACGGGCAAGGATTTATCTCTGGGGCCAACGTCCTGACTTTC. This gives the protein CASSLDGQGFISGANVLTF.

This clonotype has at least ten counts. The chain is built from TRBV11-3 and TRBJ1-6; the D is unclear. The CDR3 length is 13 residues. V lost 2 bases, J lost 8 bases, and 7 bases lay in between. Per the germline V gene, CDR1 is SGHNT and CDR2 is YENEEA. CDR3 loop: CASSLSGDSPLHF. In DNA, the CDR3 is TGTGCCAGCAGCTTAAGTGGGGATTCACCCCTCCACTTT.

This clonotype was counted at least ten times. The chain is built from TRBV6-1 and TRBJ2-5; D call uncertain. With 5 bases removed from V and 1 base from J, the gap between germline ends came to 11 bases. The CDR3 is made up of 14 amino acids. Germline V gene lookup returns CDR1 MNHNS and CDR2 SASEGT. CDR3 DNA sequence: TGTGCCAGCAGTCCCCGTGAGAGCCAAGAGACCCAGTACTTC. Amino acids: CASSPRESQETQYF.

This clonotype has ten or more counts. The rearrangement joins TRBV12-3 or TRBV12-4 to TRBJ1-2, with a tentative D call TRBD1 (5 bases). V lost 4 bases, J lost 8 bases, and 20 bases lay in between. This CDR3 is built from 15 residues. The CDR3 sequence is CASSSGAGRLGGYTF. The CDR3 DNA sequence: TGTGCCAGCAGTTCTGGTGCAGGGCGCCTGGGCGGCTACACCTTC.

This clonotype was seen at least ten times. The chain employs TRBV7-3 and TRBJ2-5; D remains unclear. The V gene's germline CDR1 is SGHTA and CDR2 FQGTGA. The CDR3 is 16 amino acids. Trimming shortened V by 5 bases and J by 0 bases, and 16 bases separated the two germline ends. CDR3 region: CASSSVGRSYQETQYF. DNA of the CDR3: TGTGCCAGCAGCAGCGTAGGACGGTCGTACCAAGAGACCCAGTACTTC.

This clonotype was counted only a few times. This chain connects TRBV5-1 to TRBJ2-3; 8 bases line up with TRBD1. The CDR3 covers 15 residues. The junction had 11 bases not matched to a gene; V was cut back by 6 bases and J by 5 bases. Germline loops: CDR1 SGHRS, CDR2 YFSETQ. The CDR3 reads CASIESGGVGDTQYF. The CDR3 nucleotides are TGCGCCAGCATCGAGTCAGGGGGCGTAGGAGATACGCAGTATTTT.

The chain carries TRBV2 and TRBJ2-2; D is unresolved. CDR3 length: 13 residues. CDR1 is SNHLY, CDR2 FYNNEI, per germline. V gave up 6 bases and J gave up 6 bases, with 11 bases separating them. The CDR3 sequence: CASSPEPAGELFF. CDR3 bases: TGTGCCAGCAGCCCTGAACCCGCCGGGGAGCTGTTTTTT.

This clonotype showed up many times. V gene TRBV7-2 combines with J gene TRBJ2-5, with D hard to call. Germline assignment: CDR1 SGHTA and CDR2 FQGNSA. V was pared by 5 bases and J by 4 bases, with 20 bases between. The CDR3 is 16 amino acids. CDR3 DNA sequence: TGTGCCAGCAGCGTACTCCTCACCGGGTGGGCAGAGACCCAGTACTTC. This codes for CASSVLLTGWAETQYF.

This clonotype was recorded at least ten times. This chain joins TRBV2 and TRBJ2-3; no clear D. This CDR3 spans 15 amino acids. Germline CDR1 and CDR2: SNHLY and FYNNEI. Trimming took 1 base from V and 2 from J, leaving 10 bases between them. CDR3: CASSEGGRHTDTQYF. The CDR3 DNA reads as TGTGCCAGCAGTGAAGGTGGCAGACACACAGATACGCAGTATTTT.

The CDR3 DNA sequence: TGTGCCAGCTTTGACAATAACTATGGCTACACCTTC. Its protein is CASFDNNYGYTF. The chain combines TRBV28 with TRBJ1-2; D not certain. Germline CDR1 is MDHEN and CDR2 is SYDVKM. The CDR3 runs 12 residues. V lost 8 bases and J lost 1, with 8 bases in between.

The sample holds a few counts of this clonotype. The V gene is TRBV25-1, the J gene TRBJ2-4; D assignment may be TRBD1 or TRBD2 (6 bases each). Trimming left V 9 bases short and J 3 bases short, with 12 bases between. There are 13 residues in the CDR3. CDR1 and CDR2 (germline): MGHDK, SYGVNS. The CDR3 DNA reads TGTGCCAGTAGGGGGGTTGGCAAAAACATTCAGTACTTC. Its translation is CASRGVGKNIQYF.

This clonotype was counted between two and nine times. The rearrangement joins TRBV28 to TRBJ2-2, with TRBD2 identical over 11 bases. The ends lost 3 bases at V and 3 bases at J; junction bases unmatched: 6. The CDR3 is made up of 17 amino acids. Germline V gene data show CDR1 as MDHEN and CDR2 as SYDVKM. The CDR3, as DNA: TGTGCCAGCAGTTTGATAGCGGGGGGGCCGCACACCGGGGAGCTGTTTTTT. This codes for CASSLIAGGPHTGELFF.

This clonotype was detected ten times or more. This sequence joins TRBV2 and TRBJ2-7; 12 bases fit TRBD1. The CDR3 has 12 amino acids. Trimming removed 5 bases from V and 9 bases from J; junction bases left unmatched: 2. The germline V gene encodes CDR1 SNHLY and CDR2 FYNNEI. The DNA for the CDR3 is TGTGCCAGCAGTAGGGACAGGGGGCGGCAGTACTTC. Translated: CASSRDRGRQYF.

This clonotype occurred many times. The chain has TRBV7-9 and TRBJ2-7; 8 nucleotides match TRBD1. This CDR3 is built from 14 residues. Trimming at V came to 4 bases and at J to 2 bases, leaving 4 bases not matched to a gene. Germline-derived CDR1 and CDR2 are SEHNR and FQNEAQ (reference sequence). The CDR3 here is CASSYRDRPYEQYF. In nucleotides, the CDR3 is TGTGCCAGCAGCTACCGGGACAGGCCCTACGAGCAGTACTTC.

The chain combines TRBV2 with TRBJ2-5; 14 nucleotides align to TRBD2. The CDR3 totals 16 residues. V was pared by 10 bases and J by 6 bases, with 13 bases of the junction left unmatched. Germline CDR1 is SNHLY and CDR2 is FYNNEI. CDR3 in DNA: TGTGCCAAAGCAGGGGGACTAGCGGGGGTCCTCCAGACCCAGTACTTC. Its translation: CAKAGGLAGVLQTQYF.

This clonotype was seen ten or more times. The rearrangement joins TRBV28 to TRBJ2-5; TRBD2 matches at 11 bases. This CDR3 is built from 18 residues. The germline V gene has CDR1 MDHEN and CDR2 SYDVKM. The V gene end was trimmed by 1 base and the J gene end by 7 bases; junction bases not matched to a gene: 14. The CDR3 spells CASSLSKPSGRIHWTQYF. In DNA, the CDR3 is TGTGCCAGCAGTTTATCTAAGCCTAGCGGGAGGATCCACTGGACCCAGTACTTC.

Details on this clonotype: It is likely a read error, because the conserved phenylalanine at the end of the CDR3 is missing. V and J are TRBV28 and TRBJ1-6; D is undetermined. The CDR3 sequence is 14 residues long. Looked up from germline, CDR1 is MDHEN and CDR2 is SYDVKM. Trimming shortened V by 1 base and J by 6 bases, and 7 bases separated the two germline ends. In DNA, the CDR3 is TGTGCCAGCAGTTTATCCGGCCCTAATTCACCCCTCCACCTT. Translation gives CASSLSGPNSPLHL.

The sample holds many counts of this clonotype. The V call is TRBV7-8, the J call TRBJ2-5; 9 nucleotides match TRBD1. This CDR3 spans 13 amino acids. Per the germline V gene, CDR1 is SGHVS and CDR2 is FQNEAQ. After removal of 4 bases from V and 6 bases from J, the junction contained 3 bases not matched to a gene. CDR3 nucleotides: TGTGCCAGCAGCTCCGGACAGGGGAAGACCCAGTACTTC. It is translated as CASSSGQGKTQYF.

The chain links TRBV5-4 to TRBJ2-3; maybe TRBD1 (5 bases). The V and J ends lost 6 bases and 3 bases respectively, with 14 bases between them. The CDR3 sequence is 14 residues long. CDR1 SGHNT and CDR2 YYREEE come from the germline V gene (reference sequence). CDR3 amino acids: CASTYIDSTDTQYF. The CDR3 nucleotides are TGTGCCAGCACCTATATTGACAGTACAGATACGCAGTATTTT.

This clonotype has ten or more counts. This chain links TRBV12-3 or TRBV12-4 with TRBJ2-1; 10 bases line up with TRBD2. V dropped 3 bases and J dropped 4; count of bases not matched to a gene: 12. The length of the CDR3 is 18 residues. The CDR3: CASSFLRSASGGYNEQFF. In DNA, the CDR3 is TGTGCCAGCAGTTTCCTACGCTCGGCTAGCGGGGGATACAATGAGCAGTTCTTC.

The V call is TRBV24-1, the J call TRBJ2-3, with a possible D match to TRBD1 (5 bases). Trimming left V 3 bases short and J 9 bases short, with 15 bases between. This CDR3 is built from 14 residues. Germline values: CDR1 KGHDR, CDR2 SFDVKD. CDR3 DNA: TGTGCCACCAGTGATCCCTCACAGGATAGGACGCAGTATTTT. Protein: CATSDPSQDRTQYF.

At least ten counts were recorded for this clonotype. The chain carries TRBV19 and TRBJ2-3, with D possibly TRBD2 on 5 matching bases. Germline CDR1 is LNHDA and CDR2 is SQIVND (reference sequence). Deletions cut 3 bases from V and 2 bases from J, with 12 bases between. The CDR3 extends over 15 amino acids. CDR3 DNA: TGTGCCAGTAGTATCGGGGATTTTATCACAGATACGCAGTATTTT. This sequence encodes CASSIGDFITDTQYF.

This chain connects TRBV30 to TRBJ2-2; D call uncertain. Between the trimmed V and J ends, which lost 2 bases and 1 base, there was a span of 14 bases. Germline loops: CDR1 GTSNPN, CDR2 SVGIG (reference sequence). The CDR3 totals 16 residues. This CDR3 reads CAWSPSPGRNTGELFF. As DNA, the CDR3 is TGTGCCTGGAGTCCCTCCCCAGGCCGGAACACCGGGGAGCTGTTTTTT. Looking up the rest from reference TRBV30 and TRBJ2-2 gives the full variable domain: SQTIHQWPATLVQPVGSPLSLECTVEGTSNPNLYWYRQAAGRGLQLLFYSVGIGQISSEVPQNLSASRPQDRQFILSSKKLLLSDSGFYLCAWSPSPGRNTGELFFGEGSRLTVL.

Many counts were recorded for this clonotype. The V and J genes are TRBV25-1 and TRBJ2-4, with D perhaps TRBD1 or TRBD2 (5 bases each). The germline V gene encodes CDR1 MGHDK and CDR2 SYGVNS. Trimming left V 4 bases short and J 0 bases short, with 10 bases between. The CDR3 covers 15 residues. CDR3 DNA: TGTGCCAGCAGTGCCAGAGGGGTAGCCAAAAACATTCAGTACTTC. It is translated as CASSARGVAKNIQYF.

This clonotype was picked up many times. This sequence joins TRBV12-3 or TRBV12-4 and TRBJ2-7; TRBD1 matches 8 bases. The trim removed 4 bases at V and 1 base at J, leaving 3 bases unmatched. The CDR3 contains 14 residues. The DNA for the CDR3 is TGTGCCAGCAGTTCCTACAGGGGGTCCTACGAGCAGTACTTC. Amino acid sequence: CASSSYRGSYEQYF.

In its sample, this clonotype was seen many times. The chain carries TRBV19 and TRBJ1-5, with D tentatively TRBD1 (5 bases). The CDR3 loop spans 14 amino acids. Germline loops: CDR1 LNHDA, CDR2 SQIVND (reference sequence). Trimming removed 3 bases at V and 0 bases at J, with 6 bases between. The CDR3 DNA sequence: TGTGCCAGTAGTATCGACAGTAGCAATCAGCCCCAGCATTTT. Its protein product is CASSIDSSNQPQHF.

The chain links TRBV2 to TRBJ1-2; TRBD1 agrees at 7 bases. Germline loops: CDR1 SNHLY, CDR2 FYNNEI. V lost 5 bases and J lost 7; bases outside the gene matches: 16. The CDR3 covers 16 residues. For the CDR3, the DNA is TGTGCCAGCAGTCTTTTCTCGGGACAGAGTCTGGCTGGCTACACCTTC. Protein product: CASSLFSGQSLAGYTF.

The chain carries TRBV12-3 or TRBV12-4 and TRBJ2-5; D not resolved. Trimming pared 6 bases from V and 2 bases from J, leaving 7 bases between. This CDR3 comprises 12 residues. In DNA, the CDR3 is TGTGCCAGCAGAACGGAACAAGAGACCCAGTACTTC. The encoded protein is CASRTEQETQYF.